This T cell receptor (beta chain) comes out of a study of CD8 T cells in ankylosing spondylitis. This clonotype was counted only a few times. Its target is not known. As the method for making TCR beta libraries, quantitative 5'-RACE with molecular barcodes was used. TCRdb fed the 5' RACE reads into MiXCR, producing one record per CDR3 protein. The sample records around 150,000 distinct CDR3 sequences, about a sixth being singletons. Overall study findings and caveats: Before this, some motif variants had been reported in reactive arthritis synovial fluid and blood. There was a TCR beta motif, made of several highly homologous variants, that appeared characteristic of ankylosing spondylitis blood. Clones linked to disease were reported to show significant enrichment in matched ankylosing spondylitis synovial fluid.

The sequence was obtained from a male donor with ankylosing spondylitis or in good health (not recorded which). Sequenced material: blood, either unsorted or a sorted T cell fraction (not recorded which).

As DNA, the CDR3 is TGTGCCAGCAGTTTAATCGCAGTAGGAAACACCATATATTTT. It encodes CASSLIAVGNTIYF. The J gene is TRBJ1-3, the V gene TRBV28; D call uncertain. Germline V gene sequence: CDR1 MDHEN, CDR2 SYDVKM. The CDR3 runs 14 residues. Trimming cost V 2 bases and J 4 bases, with 9 bases left between them.